Listed here are 30 T cell receptor beta chains from one sample, sequenced in a study of response to subunit inactivated influenza vaccine. TCRdb called the RT-PCR reads again in MiXCR, with one record for every CDR3 protein. The sample shows 500,000 or so distinct CDR3 sequences, about 15% of them seen only once. The input for sequencing was CD4+ T cells sorted from PBMCs, taken around 25 months after vaccination. Receptors were obtained from a man aged 50-75 years who received an inactivated influenza vaccine.

The chain couples TRBV19 to TRBJ2-2; a weak D match, TRBD1 (5 bases). Between the trimmed V and J ends, which lost 5 bases and 6 bases, there was a span of 13 bases. The CDR3 has 14 residues. CDR1 is LNHDA, CDR2 SQIVND, per germline (reference sequence). The CDR3 here is CASSSGWFSGELFF. Here the CDR3 DNA reads TGTGCCAGTAGTTCAGGGTGGTTCTCCGGGGAGCTGTTTTTT.

V gene TRBV10-3 combines with J gene TRBJ2-2; D may be TRBD1 (6 bases). Germline V CDR1 and CDR2: ENHRY, SYGVKD. CDR3 length: 16 residues. Trimming stripped 7 bases from V and 2 bases from J, with 17 bases between. This CDR3 is CAINEGGRGNTGELFF. The CDR3 DNA sequence: TGTGCCATCAACGAAGGGGGTAGGGGCAACACCGGGGAGCTGTTTTTT.

This clonotype has a count of ten or more. The genes are TRBV29-1 and TRBJ1-2; no definite D call. The CDR3 has 10 residues. Trimming left V 5 bases short and J 3 bases short, with 4 bases between. Germline V gives CDR1 SQVTM, CDR2 ANQGSEA. CDR3 residues: CSVLHYGYTF. CDR3 sequence (DNA): TGCAGCGTTCTCCACTATGGCTACACCTTC.

The gene calls are TRBV5-1 and TRBJ2-7, with 9 nucleotides matching TRBD1. The V gene end was trimmed by 4 bases and the J gene end by 3 bases; junction bases not matched to a gene: 5. The CDR3 has 14 residues. CDR1 and CDR2 from the germline V gene are SGHRS and YFSETQ. The CDR3 region is CASSIKTGGYEQYF. As DNA, the CDR3 is TGCGCCAGCAGCATTAAGACAGGGGGCTACGAGCAGTACTTC.

In its sample, this clonotype was seen a few times. The V gene is TRBV5-1, the J gene TRBJ1-2; maybe TRBD1 (5 bases). Trimming took 0 bases from V and 5 from J, leaving 14 bases between them. Germline V gene sequence: CDR1 SGHRS, CDR2 YFSETQ. This CDR3 has 15 amino acids. CDR3 sequence: CASSLGDRFWYGYTF. The CDR3 DNA is TGCGCCAGCAGCTTGGGGGACCGGTTTTGGTATGGCTACACCTTC.

The V gene is TRBV20-1, the J gene TRBJ1-6; a weak D match, TRBD1 (5 bases). V was trimmed by 1 base and J by 10 bases, leaving 11 bases between them. The CDR3 is 13 residues long. CDR1 and CDR2 (germline): DFQATT, SNEGSKA (reference sequence). CDR3 nucleotides: TGCAGTGCTAGAGTCCCAGGGCGGTCACCCCTCCACTTT. This translates into CSARVPGRSPLHF.

This clonotype was seen more than once but under ten times. Here the CDR3 DNA reads TGTGCCAGCAGCTTAGAGGGGACAACAACTAATGAAAAACTGTTTTTT. Translated: CASSLEGTTTNEKLFF. This chain links TRBV7-9 with TRBJ1-4; the D gene is possibly TRBD1 (6 bases). Germline V gene lookup returns CDR1 SEHNR and CDR2 FQNEAQ (reference sequence). The CDR3 is 16 amino acids. Trimming cost V 1 base and J 0 bases, with 9 bases left between them.

The sample holds a few counts of this clonotype. The V gene is TRBV15, the J gene TRBJ1-1, with a weak D call TRBD1 (5 bases). V lost 3 bases to trimming and J lost 0 bases, with 14 bases between them. CDR3 length equals 16 residues. The germline V gene has CDR1 LNHNV and CDR2 YYDKDF (reference sequence). The CDR3 sequence: CATSSRDGLMNTEAFF. For the CDR3, the DNA is TGTGCCACCAGCAGCCGGGACGGATTAATGAACACTGAAGCTTTCTTT.

This clonotype was observed a few times. The V and J genes are TRBV29-1 and TRBJ1-2; 7 bases agree with TRBD1. CDR1 and CDR2 (germline): SQVTM, ANQGSEA. The CDR3 sequence is 14 residues long. Losses at the gene ends were 0 bases for V and 8 bases for J; bases not matched to a gene: 9. CDR3 coding DNA: TGCAGCGTTGAAGAGCGAGCGACAGGGTTCGGCTACACCTTC. Its protein product is CSVEERATGFGYTF.

This clonotype was seen more than once but under ten times. J is TRBJ1-1 and V is TRBV14; D unresolved. Germline V gene sequence: CDR1 SGHDN, CDR2 FVKESK. This CDR3 is 14 amino acids long. V was cut by 4 bases and J by 1 base, with 10 bases left in between. CDR3 sequence (DNA): TGTGCCAGCAGCCGAACAGATGCGAACACTGAAGCTTTCTTT. It translates to CASSRTDANTEAFF.

This clonotype was counted ten times or more. The chain links TRBV14 to TRBJ2-3; D may be TRBD1 (5 bases). Germline values: CDR1 SGHDN, CDR2 FVKESK. Trimming pared 2 bases from V and 7 bases from J, leaving 7 bases between. The CDR3 runs 12 residues. Here the CDR3 reads CASSQQGYTQYF. The CDR3 DNA reads TGTGCCAGCAGCCAACAGGGTTATACGCAGTATTTT.

This clonotype turned up a few times. The chain combines TRBV20-1 with TRBJ2-5, with TRBD1 identical over 7 bases. CDR1 DFQATT and CDR2 SNEGSKA come from the germline V gene (reference sequence). The CDR3 covers 14 residues. V lost 0 bases, J lost 2 bases, and 3 bases stayed unmatched. The CDR3 reads CSAREGRGQETQYF. The CDR3 nucleotides are TGCAGTGCTAGAGAGGGCAGGGGGCAAGAGACCCAGTACTTC.

In its sample, this clonotype was seen a few times. The chain links TRBV14 to TRBJ2-7, with a tentative D call TRBD2 (6 bases). Trimming took off 2 bases at V and 0 bases at J, with 11 bases between the two ends. Germline CDR1 and CDR2: SGHDN and FVKESK. The CDR3 runs 15 residues. CDR3: CASSQRGLGSYEQYF. CDR3 DNA: TGTGCCAGCAGCCAAAGGGGACTGGGCTCCTACGAGCAGTACTTC.

The chain uses TRBV12-3 or TRBV12-4 and TRBJ1-6; a possible D gene is TRBD1 (5 bases). With 5 bases removed from V and 9 bases from J, the gap between germline ends came to 14 bases. The length of the CDR3 is 14 residues. CDR3 coding DNA: TGTGCCAGCAGTGGCAGGGTTTGGGGTTCACCCCTCCACTTT. It is translated as CASSGRVWGSPLHF.

This clonotype occurred many times. This chain uses TRBV20-1 with TRBJ1-1; D not resolved. The CDR3 contains 13 residues. Germline V CDR1 and CDR2: DFQATT, SNEGSKA (reference sequence). CDR3: CRVLSDMNTEAFF. DNA of the CDR3: TGCAGGGTTCTATCTGACATGAACACTGAAGCTTTCTTT.

The chain carries TRBV12-5 and TRBJ2-3; D call uncertain. There are 15 residues in the CDR3. Per germline, CDR1 LGHNT and CDR2 FRNRAP. Trimming took 5 bases from V and 6 from J, leaving 18 bases between them. This chain's CDR3 is CASGPSQTTGDTQYF. The CDR3 nucleotides read TGTGCTAGTGGTCCGTCCCAAACGACTGGGGATACGCAGTATTTT.

This clonotype was recorded at least ten times. V gene TRBV3-1 combines with J gene TRBJ2-3; D not resolved. Germline values: CDR1 LGHDT, CDR2 YNNKEL (reference sequence). The CDR3 is made up of 11 amino acids. V lost 1 base, J lost 5 bases, and 1 base lay in between. Written as DNA, the CDR3 is TGTGCCAGCAGCCAAGTAGATACGCAGTATTTT. It encodes CASSQVDTQYF.

This clonotype came up a few times. This chain connects TRBV7-2 to TRBJ1-5; D gene uncertain. The CDR3 runs to 15 residues. The germline V and J ends were trimmed by 3 bases and 3 bases, with 12 bases remaining between them. CDR1 is SGHTA, CDR2 FQGNSA, per germline. The CDR3 spells CASSLVRDFNQPQHF. The CDR3 nucleotides read TGTGCCAGCAGCTTGGTCAGAGACTTCAATCAGCCCCAGCATTTT.

In this sample, this clonotype turned up a few times. The chain is built from TRBV19 and TRBJ1-5; TRBD1 matches at 8 bases. The germline V gene encodes CDR1 LNHDA and CDR2 SQIVND (reference sequence). This CDR3 has 15 amino acids. V was pared by 5 bases and J by 2 bases, with 5 bases of the junction left unmatched. As DNA, the CDR3 is TGTGCCAGTAGTCCTAGACAGGGGCGCAATCAGCCCCAGCATTTT. Translation gives CASSPRQGRNQPQHF.

This clonotype was seen a few times. The rearrangement joins TRBV28 to TRBJ2-7, with D perhaps matching TRBD2 (6 bases). The CDR3 runs 12 residues. Germline assignment: CDR1 MDHEN and CDR2 SYDVKM. V gave up 2 bases and J gave up 9 bases, with 11 bases separating them. This CDR3 is CASSLGRSSQYF. CDR3 nucleotide sequence: TGTGCCAGCAGTTTAGGGAGGAGTTCGCAGTACTTC.

The chain links TRBV5-4 to TRBJ1-3; maybe TRBD1 (6 bases). Germline V lookup: CDR1 SGHNT, CDR2 YYREEE (reference sequence). V lost 4 bases and J 4 bases, leaving 12 bases between the germline ends. The CDR3 consists of 14 residues. The CDR3 protein is CASSADSTGNTIYF. Here the CDR3 DNA reads TGTGCCAGCAGCGCGGACAGTACGGGAAACACCATATATTTT.

J is TRBJ1-5 and V is TRBV5-6; D uncertain. The ends were cut back, 1 base at V and 5 bases at J, with 19 bases in the middle. This CDR3 has 17 amino acids. Germline CDR1 reads SGHDT; CDR2 reads YYEEEE. The CDR3 reads CASSLSRVGVLHQPQHF. CDR3 nucleotide sequence: TGTGCCAGCAGCTTGTCTAGGGTTGGAGTTTTGCATCAGCCCCAGCATTTT.

CDR3 sequence reads: CASSLLGGMADTQYF. The CDR3 coding sequence is TGTGCCAGCAGCTTATTGGGGGGGATGGCAGATACGCAGTATTTT. V usage is TRBV7-6 and J usage is TRBJ2-3; 7 nucleotides match TRBD2. Germline V gene lookup returns CDR1 SGHVS and CDR2 FNYEAQ. The CDR3 spans 15 residues. Trimming removed 2 bases from V and 4 bases from J; junction bases left unmatched: 6. Variable domain in full (rest from reference TRBV7-6 and TRBJ2-3): GAGVSQSPRYKVTKRGQDVALRCDPISGHVSLYWYRQALGQGPEFLTYFNYEAQQDKSGLPNDRFSAERPEGSISTLTIQRTEQRDSAMYRCASSLLGGMADTQYFGPGTRLTVL.

This clonotype has just a few counts. This chain joins TRBV9 and TRBJ2-6, with D uncertain. Germline loops: CDR1 SGDLS, CDR2 YYNGEE. The CDR3 length is 16 residues. With 0 bases removed from V and 0 bases from J, the gap between germline ends came to 7 bases. The CDR3 loop is CASSVGGSSGANVLTF. As DNA, the CDR3 is TGTGCCAGCAGCGTAGGTGGTTCCTCTGGGGCCAACGTCCTGACTTTC. Based on the CDR3 plus reference TRBV9 and TRBJ2-6, the full variable domain is DSGVTQTPKHLITATGQRVTLRCSPRSGDLSVYWYQQSLDQGLQFLIQYYNGEERAKGNILERFSAQQFPDLHSELNLSSLELGDSALYFCASSVGGSSGANVLTFGAGSRLTVL.

The chain has TRBV4-3 and TRBJ2-7; D is possibly TRBD2 (6 bases). Trimming pared 0 bases from V and 7 bases from J, leaving 16 bases between. This CDR3 is 15 amino acids long. CDR1 is LGHNA, CDR2 YSLEER, per germline. The CDR3 bases are TGCGCCAGCAGCCAAGATCAACGCGGGGTTGGGGAGCAGTACTTC. As protein: CASSQDQRGVGEQYF.

This clonotype came up many times. The V call is TRBV11-2, the J call TRBJ1-1; D unresolved. The CDR3 loop spans 13 amino acids. Trimming shortened V by 1 base and J by 5 bases, and 8 bases separated the two germline ends. CDR1 SGHAT and CDR2 FQNNGV come from the germline V gene. The CDR3 sequence: CASSLVPGTEAFF. CDR3 sequence (DNA): TGTGCCAGCAGCTTAGTCCCCGGGACTGAAGCTTTCTTT.

V is TRBV20-1 and J is TRBJ2-5; 8 nucleotides agree with TRBD2. The CDR3 has 15 amino acids. CDR1 is DFQATT, CDR2 SNEGSKA, per germline (reference sequence). With V trimmed by 1 base and J by 5 bases, 9 bases remained unmatched. The CDR3 sequence: CSARVSGAKRETQYF. The CDR3 DNA reads as TGCAGTGCTAGAGTTAGCGGGGCAAAACGGGAGACCCAGTACTTC.

A note on this clonotype: A read error may produce the germline difference seen at one junction end. The genes are TRBV28 and TRBJ2-7; D possibly corresponds to TRBD1 (6 bases). Germline CDR1 is MDHEN and CDR2 is SYDVKM. This CDR3 is built from 11 residues. The CDR3 region has the DNA TGTGCCAGCGGACAGCCCTATGAGCAGTACTTC. Protein product: CASGQPYEQYF.

The chain links TRBV20-1 to TRBJ2-5; 7 bases are a match to TRBD1. J lost 5 bases, V lost 5 bases, and 11 bases had no gene match. CDR1 and CDR2 from the germline V gene are DFQATT and SNEGSKA (reference sequence). This CDR3 has 14 residues. CDR3 residues: CSALKQGWSETQYF. Written as DNA, the CDR3 is TGCAGTGCTTTAAAACAGGGGTGGAGTGAGACCCAGTACTTC.

The chain uses TRBV2 and TRBJ2-1; TRBD2 agrees at 11 bases. The CDR3 contains 15 residues. J lost 6 bases, V lost 3 bases, and 4 bases had no gene match. Germline V gives CDR1 SNHLY, CDR2 FYNNEI. The CDR3 loop reads CASSEGSGRVNEQFF. As DNA, the CDR3 is TGTGCCAGCAGTGAGGGTAGCGGGAGGGTCAATGAGCAGTTCTTC. Complete variable domain (other parts from reference TRBV2 and TRBJ2-1): EPEVTQTPSHQVTQMGQEVILRCVPISNHLYFYWYRQILGQKVEFLVSFYNNEISEKSEIFDDQFSVERPDGSNFTLKIRSTKLEDSAMYFCASSEGSGRVNEQFFGPGTRLTVL.